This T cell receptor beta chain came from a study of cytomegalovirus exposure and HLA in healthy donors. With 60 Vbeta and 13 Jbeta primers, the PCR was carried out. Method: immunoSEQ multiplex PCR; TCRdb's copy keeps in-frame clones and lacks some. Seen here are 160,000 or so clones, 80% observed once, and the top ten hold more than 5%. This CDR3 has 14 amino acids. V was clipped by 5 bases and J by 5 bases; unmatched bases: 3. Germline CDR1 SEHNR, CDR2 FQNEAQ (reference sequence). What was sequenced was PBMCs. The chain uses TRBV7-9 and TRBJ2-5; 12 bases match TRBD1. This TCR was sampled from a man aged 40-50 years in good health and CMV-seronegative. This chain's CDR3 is CASSPGTGGETQYF. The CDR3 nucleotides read TGTGCCAGCAGCCCTGGGACAGGGGGCGAGACCCAGTACTTC.